A few counts support the clone carrying this T cell receptor (delta chain). TCRdb reanalysed the RT-PCR reads with CATT. This repertoire shows 13,000 or so delta-chain clones, approximately 32% found once; its top ten account for 3.8%. CDR3 size: 19 residues. Germline trimming cut 3 bases from V and 0 bases from J; bases unmatched to any gene: 8. Germline lookup yields CDR1 GEAIGNYY and CDR2 EKD. This entry comes from a study of gamma-delta T cells after stem cell transplantation. V usage is TRDV2 and J usage is TRDJ3; 9 nucleotides line up with TRDD3. The specimen was gamma-delta T cells. The TCR was taken from a human donor. It is not recorded whose cells these are; they may come from a transplant donor. As DNA, the CDR3 is TGTGCCTGTGACGAGGGGATACGCAGCGGCTCCTGGGACACCCGACAGATGTTTTTC. It translates to CACDEGIRSGSWDTRQMFF.